These T cell receptor beta chains were read from a single sample in a study of control samples from healthy donors and cancer patients. Only in-frame clones appear in the TCRdb table, and some are missing; sequencing was by immunoSEQ multiplex PCR. The sample shows some 130,000 clones, 85% to 95% of them seen only once. Material for sequencing was PBMCs. The receptors originated from a man aged 50 to 60 with head and neck cancer. CDR3s include the opening cysteine and the closing phenylalanine or tryptophan. A D gene is named only where the DNA matches it firmly. Only part of the rows carry a size: once, few, many, or a class if the clone is expanded.

size	V	D	J	DNA	CDR3
-	TRBV7-9	-	TRBJ1-2	TGTGCCAGCAGCTTAAGTACGTCGGACTATGGCTACACCTTC	CASSLSTSDYGYTF
-	TRBV28	-	TRBJ2-7	TGTGCCAGCAGACCAGCGGGCGTGGGCGAGCAGTACTTC	CASRPAGVGEQYF
-	TRBV5-4	TRBD2	TRBJ2-7	TGTGCCAGCAGCTTGGAATCGGGGGGGACGAGCGAGCAGTACTTC	CASSLESGGTSEQYF
-	TRBV30	-	TRBJ1-5	TGTGCCTGGAGCCGGGGCCAGGGAGGTCAGCCCCAGCATTTT	CAWSRGQGGQPQHF
-	TRBV18	-	TRBJ2-1	TGTGCCAGCTCCGGCCCTCGGGAAAACAATGAGCAGTTCTTC	CASSGPRENNEQFF
-	TRBV7-9	-	TRBJ2-7	TGTGCCAGCAGCTTAGGTTCCATTCCGGACGAGCAGTACTTC	CASSLGSIPDEQYF
-	TRBV6-2/TRBV6-3	-	TRBJ2-5	TGTGCCAGCAGTCTCTCGGGCCTTAGCAGAGAGACCCAGTACTTC	CASSLSGLSRETQYF
-	TRBV18	-	TRBJ2-3	TGTGCCAGCTCACCACGGGGCGGAACAGATACGCAGTATTTT	CASSPRGGTDTQYF
-	TRBV7-8	-	TRBJ1-1	TGTGCCAGCAGCTTAATAAGGAACACTGAAGCTTTCTTT	CASSLIRNTEAFF
-	TRBV6-4	-	TRBJ1-2	TGTGCCAGCAGTGACGGTAGCAACAGATTCTATGGCTACACCTTC	CASSDGSNRFYGYTF
few	TRBV5-1	-	TRBJ2-7	TGCGCCAGCAGCTTGGAACGGGAATACGAGCAGTACTTC	CASSLEREYEQYF
-	TRBV3-1/TRBV3-2	TRBD2	TRBJ2-5	TGTGCCAGCAGCCAAGACGTGATCCGGGCGGGAGGGGGTTTGGAGACCCAGTACTTC	CASSQDVIRAGGGLETQYF
-	TRBV15	-	TRBJ2-7	TGTGCCACCAGCAGAGGGGAAGACAGGGAGCAGTACTTC	CATSRGEDREQYF
-	TRBV7-9	-	TRBJ1-6	TGTGCCAGCAGCTTAAGCTTAAATTCACCCCTCCACTTT	CASSLSLNSPLHF
-	TRBV19	-	TRBJ2-5	TGTGCCAGTAGTATCTCAGCGGGCCGAGGGGAGACCCAGTACTTC	CASSISAGRGETQYF
once	TRBV30	TRBD1	TRBJ1-6	TGTGCCGGCCACCGGGACAGCTCCTATAATTCACCCCTCCACTTT	CAGHRDSSYNSPLHF
-	TRBV14	-	TRBJ2-5	TGTGCCAGCAGCCGGGAGTGGGGAGCCGAAGAGACCCAGTACTTC	CASSREWGAEETQYF
-	TRBV6-1	-	TRBJ1-1	TGTGCCAGCAGTGAACGTAATGCCCCAGGGGTGGACACTGAAGCTTTCTTT	CASSERNAPGVDTEAFF
few	TRBV7-3	-	TRBJ2-5	TGTGCCAGCAGCGCCCGACCTGGGGGTCAAGAGACCCAGTACTTC	CASSARPGGQETQYF
-	TRBV7-2	TRBD1	TRBJ1-2	TGTGCCAGCAGCCTCACCCAAATCACGGGGACAGGCTTTTACTATGGCTACACCTTC	CASSLTQITGTGFYYGYTF
-	TRBV29-1	TRBD2	TRBJ2-2	TGCAGCGTTGCCCTATTTACTAGCGGGGGCAGTCACGGGGAGCTGTTTTTT	CSVALFTSGGSHGELFF
-	TRBV7-2	-	TRBJ2-7	TGTGCCAGCAGCCCCGACGGACGCTACGAGCAGTACTTC	CASSPDGRYEQYF
-	TRBV5-4	-	TRBJ1-1	TGTGCCAGCAGCCCCGGGACACCGAACACTGAAGCTTTCTTT	CASSPGTPNTEAFF
-	TRBV9	TRBD2	TRBJ2-3	TGTGCCAGCAGCCCCATCGGACTAGCGGGCTCCCCCACAGATACGCAGTATTTT	CASSPIGLAGSPTDTQYF
-	TRBV27	-	TRBJ2-2	TGTGCCAGCAGTTTATCGGGCGGATTCAACACCGGGGAGCTGTTTTTT	CASSLSGGFNTGELFF
-	TRBV11-2	-	TRBJ2-1	TGTGCCAGCAGCTTCTTACCCCAGGCCAACAATGAGCAGTTCTTC	CASSFLPQANNEQFF
-	TRBV30	-	TRBJ2-3	TGTGCCCAAAGCGAGGGGTCGGCAGATACGCAGTATTTT	CAQSEGSADTQYF
-	TRBV6-6	TRBD1	TRBJ2-2	TGTGCCAGCAGTCAAAGGGGACAGGGGTCGCGCACCGGGGAGCTGTTTTTT	CASSQRGQGSRTGELFF
once	TRBV25-1	TRBD1	TRBJ1-4	TGTGCCAGCAGTGAGGCAGGGGGCCATGAAAAACTGTTTTTT	CASSEAGGHEKLFF
-	TRBV7-8	-	TRBJ2-3	TGTGCCAGCAGCTTAGGAGGAGCAGATACGCAGTATTTT	CASSLGGADTQYF
-	TRBV15	-	TRBJ2-5	TGTGCCACCAGCCCTGCGTGGGGGGGCCCCCAAGAGACCCAGTACTTC	CATSPAWGGPQETQYF
-	TRBV24-1	-	TRBJ2-1	TGTGCCACCAGTGTCGCGGACAATGAGCAGTTCTTC	CATSVADNEQFF
once	TRBV29-1	TRBD1	TRBJ1-4	TGCAGCGTTAAACCGGGACAGGGATCGGAAAAACTGTTTTTT	CSVKPGQGSEKLFF
-	TRBV6-2/TRBV6-3	-	TRBJ2-3	TGTGCCAGCAGTATGAGCACAGATACGCAGTATTTT	CASSMSTDTQYF
-	TRBV24-1	TRBD1	TRBJ1-2	TGTGCCACCAGTGATTTTACAGGGGATGGCTACACCTTC	CATSDFTGDGYTF
-	TRBV5-4	-	TRBJ1-1	TGTGCCAGCAGTCCTCAATGGAACACTGAAGCTTTCTTT	CASSPQWNTEAFF
-	TRBV7-8	TRBD1	TRBJ2-5	TGTGCCAGCAGCCCGGGACAGCAAGAGACCCAGTACTTC	CASSPGQQETQYF
-	TRBV24-1	-	TRBJ2-1	TGTGCCACCAGTGATTTGTGGGCAGGTTCGGATATCAATGAGCAGTTCTTC	CATSDLWAGSDINEQFF
-	TRBV2	-	TRBJ1-3	TGTGCCAGCAGGAGGGTCCAGCTTGGAAACACCATATATTTT	CASRRVQLGNTIYF
-	TRBV5-1	-	TRBJ1-5	TGCGCCAGCAGGTACGGTCAAAGGGTGTATCAGCCCCAGCATTTT	CASRYGQRVYQPQHF
once	TRBV19	-	TRBJ2-7	TGTGCCAGTAGTATCGGGTCGGCAGGGAGGTACGAGCAGTACTTC	CASSIGSAGRYEQYF
-	TRBV30	TRBD1	TRBJ2-2	TGTGCCTGGAACAGGGGTAGCACCGGGGAGCTGTTTTTT	CAWNRGSTGELFF
-	TRBV7-9	-	TRBJ2-7	TGTGCCAGCAGCCCCTCCGGGACACCGACCTACGAGCAGTACTTC	CASSPSGTPTYEQYF
-	TRBV5-1	-	TRBJ2-7	TGCGCCAGCAGCTATGACCGAGGCGAGCAGTACTTC	CASSYDRGEQYF
once	TRBV6-5	-	TRBJ1-1	TGTGCCAGCGCGGGGAACACTGAAGCTTTCTTT	CASAGNTEAFF
-	TRBV5-1	-	TRBJ2-4	TGCGCCAGCACGGACCGGGGCTTAGCCAAAAACATTCAGTACTTC	CASTDRGLAKNIQYF
-	TRBV7-9	-	TRBJ1-4	TGTGCCAGCAGCTTAGGGACGGCTGAAAAACTGTTTTTT	CASSLGTAEKLFF
-	TRBV6-5	TRBD2	TRBJ2-5	TGTGCCAGCAGTTACTCCCTAGCGGGGCAAGAGACCCAGTACTTC	CASSYSLAGQETQYF
-	TRBV4-3	-	TRBJ1-2	TGCGCCAGCAGCCAAGTCGGGGGGAACTATGGCTACACCTTC	CASSQVGGNYGYTF
-	TRBV11-3	-	TRBJ2-5	TGTGCCAGCAGCTTAAGGGGAGAGACCCAGTACTTC	CASSLRGETQYF
-	TRBV15	-	TRBJ1-4	TGTGCCACCGCTATCGGGCCAAATGAAAAACTGTTTTTT	CATAIGPNEKLFF
-	TRBV7-9	-	TRBJ2-2	TGTGCCAGCAGCATTAGGACCAGGGAGAACACCGGGGAGCTGTTTTTT	CASSIRTRENTGELFF
-	TRBV3-1/TRBV3-2	-	TRBJ1-3	TGTGCCAGCAGCCGGGGAACCTCTGGAAACACCATATATTTT	CASSRGTSGNTIYF
-	TRBV2	-	TRBJ2-4	TGTGCCAGCACTCAGGACGCGTCAGCCAAAAACATTCAGTACTTC	CASTQDASAKNIQYF
-	TRBV6-6	-	TRBJ1-1	TGTGCCAGCAGTTACTCGGGGGGGCCTGAAGCTTTCTTT	CASSYSGGPEAFF
-	TRBV30	TRBD2	TRBJ2-2	TGTGCCTGGGTTCGGGAGGGGGGGCCCACCGGGGAGCTGTTTTTT	CAWVREGGPTGELFF
-	TRBV5-6	-	TRBJ1-6	TGTGCCAGCAGCTTGGGCAGGGCACCTAATTCACCCCTCCACTTT	CASSLGRAPNSPLHF
-	TRBV3-1/TRBV3-2	-	TRBJ1-1	TGTGCCAGCAGCCGTGTGTGGGGGGCCATGAACACTGAAGCTTTCTTT	CASSRVWGAMNTEAFF
-	TRBV29-1	-	TRBJ2-2	TGCAGCGTTGAACCAGCTGACACCGGGGAGCTGTTTTTT	CSVEPADTGELFF
-	TRBV19	-	TRBJ2-7	TGTGCCAGTAGGGACCTAGGGGCAGGAAACGAGCAGTACTTC	CASRDLGAGNEQYF